These 28 T cell receptor beta chains originate from one sample sequenced in a study of blood T cells in healthy people across ages. Then a second PCR, running roughly 7 to 11 cycles, was carried out with a sample-barcoded 5' primer and a J-beta primer mix. TCRdb re-analysed the 5' RACE reads in MiXCR, keeping a single row per CDR3 protein. The table records about 1.6 million distinct CDR3 sequences, about 31% of them present only once. The specimen sequenced was blood. These receptors were taken from a woman in her thirties in good health.

This clonotype has a single count. The final CDR3 position lacks the conserved phenylalanine or tryptophan, pointing to a likely read error. The chain couples TRBV5-1 to TRBJ2-5, with TRBD2 matching over 10 bases. Matching the DNA end better, TRBJ2-7 makes the J call doubtful. From germline, CDR1 is SGHRS and CDR2 YFSETQ. This CDR3 is 16 amino acids long. The CDR3: CASRSTTSGGAYEQYY. CDR3 nucleotide sequence: TGCGCCAGCAGGTCCACTACGAGCGGGGGGGCCTACGAGCAGTACTAC.

The CDR3, as DNA: TGTGCCAGCAGTCTGGGACAGGGGAGAGGTGAAAAACTGTTTTTT. Translation gives CASSLGQGRGEKLFF. The chain joins TRBV6-6 to TRBJ1-4, with 10 bases that match TRBD1. After removal of 5 bases from V and 7 bases from J, the junction contained 7 bases not matched to a gene. The germline V gene has CDR1 MNHNY and CDR2 SVGAGI (reference sequence). The CDR3 extends over 15 amino acids.

The chain combines TRBV20-1 with TRBJ2-5, with a tentative D call TRBD2 (6 bases). V was cut by 8 bases and J by 5 bases, with 18 bases left in between. CDR3 length: 13 residues. Germline values: CDR1 DFQATT, CDR2 SNEGSKA (reference sequence). The CDR3 sequence is CSSRGVGGETQYF. The CDR3 DNA sequence: TGCAGTTCGAGGGGTGTGGGAGGTGAGACCCAGTACTTC.

The rearrangement links TRBV2 to TRBJ2-3; D is unclear. This CDR3 comprises 13 residues. Trimming took 6 bases from V and 2 from J, leaving 9 bases between them. CDR1 SNHLY and CDR2 FYNNEI come from the germline V gene. The CDR3 sequence is CASSKLPTDTQYF. The CDR3 bases are TGTGCCAGCAGCAAACTACCCACAGATACGCAGTATTTT.

The V call is TRBV6-1, the J call TRBJ2-3; 7 nucleotides match TRBD2. Germline-derived CDR1 and CDR2 are MNHNS and SASEGT. CDR3 length equals 20 residues. Trimming removed 0 bases from V and 2 bases from J; junction bases left unmatched: 17. DNA for the CDR3: TGTGCCAGCAGTGAAGCGGGGAAGGGAGGGGCCGGAGGACTCACAGATACGCAGTATTTT. It encodes CASSEAGKGGAGGLTDTQYF.

As to this clonotype: A much larger clone lies a single base off, so this may be a read error. The chain recombines TRBV20-1 with TRBJ2-7; D call uncertain. Germline V CDR1 and CDR2: DFQATT, SNEGSKA (reference sequence). The CDR3 sequence is 11 residues long. The CDR3 coding sequence is TGCAGGGCCAAAAACAATTACGAGCAGTACTTC. Encoded protein: CRAKNNYEQYF.

The V and J genes are TRBV6-1 and TRBJ2-3, with 9 bases that match TRBD2. The CDR3 is 16 residues long. The ends lost 4 bases at V and 2 bases at J; junction bases unmatched: 7. Germline CDR1 is MNHNS and CDR2 is SASEGT. CDR3 sequence (DNA): TGTGCCAGCAGTGCCTCAGCGGGGGGAGCCACAGATACGCAGTATTTT. It codes for CASSASAGGATDTQYF.

This clonotype was recorded only once. A clone one base away is much larger, so this may be a read error. This sequence joins TRBV10-3 and TRBJ2-7; 7 bases are shared with TRBD1. The CDR3 covers 15 residues. Germline V gives CDR1 ENHRY, CDR2 SYGVKD. The chain's CDR3 is CAISESTTGTYKQYF. The CDR3 nucleotides read TGTGCCATCAGTGAGTCGACGACAGGGACCTACAAGCAGTACTTC.

The chain combines TRBV27 with TRBJ2-5; the match to TRBD2 covers 9 bases. The germline V gene has CDR1 MNHEY and CDR2 SMNVEV (reference sequence). After removal of 0 bases from V and 4 bases from J, the junction contained 3 bases not matched to a gene. CDR3 length equals 15 residues. The CDR3 DNA sequence: TGTGCCAGCAGTTTATCCAGCGGGGGGTCAGAGACCCAGTACTTC. Its translation is CASSLSSGGSETQYF.

This chain links TRBV9 with TRBJ2-5; 14 nucleotides line up with TRBD2. The CDR3 sequence is 16 residues long. Germline CDR1 reads SGDLS; CDR2 reads YYNGEE. V lost 0 bases to trimming and J lost 11 bases; unmatched junction nucleotides: 9. Here the CDR3 reads CASSVEGLAGDLEQYF. Written as DNA, the CDR3 is TGTGCCAGCAGCGTAGAGGGACTAGCGGGGGATTTGGAGCAGTACTTC.

This sequence joins TRBV5-1 and TRBJ2-7; D may be TRBD1 or TRBD2 (6 bases each). Per germline, CDR1 SGHRS and CDR2 YFSETQ. The CDR3 has 14 amino acids. Trimming took 4 bases from V and 3 from J, leaving 14 bases between them. The CDR3 reads CASSPTGAFYEQYF. The CDR3 DNA reads as TGCGCCAGCAGCCCGACGGGGGCCTTCTACGAGCAGTACTTC.

This clonotype was counted only a few times. The DNA for the CDR3 is TGTGCCAGCCTACTAGCGGGGGGAAGCTCCTACGAGCAGTACTTC. It is translated as CASLLAGGSSYEQYF. V and J are TRBV6-1 and TRBJ2-7; TRBD2 agrees at 12 bases. The trim removed 8 bases at V and 0 bases at J, leaving 5 bases unmatched. Germline V lookup: CDR1 MNHNS, CDR2 SASEGT. The CDR3 covers 15 residues.

This clonotype was detected ten times or more. The DNA of the CDR3 is TGTGCCAGCAGCGGGGGACAGCTTCCCTACGAGCAGTACTTC. Encoded protein: CASSGGQLPYEQYF. The chain has TRBV5-5 and TRBJ2-7; 7 bases line up with TRBD1. The V segment lost 4 bases and the J segment 2 bases; nucleotides outside the gene matches: 6. The germline gives CDR1 SGHKS, CDR2 YYEKEE (reference sequence). This CDR3 is built from 14 residues.

J is TRBJ2-3 and V is TRBV5-1, with D unclear. The germline V and J ends were trimmed by 0 bases and 4 bases, with 9 bases remaining between them. The CDR3 runs to 14 residues. Germline V gene lookup returns CDR1 SGHRS and CDR2 YFSETQ. The CDR3 protein is CASSLAVFPDTQYF. In DNA form, the CDR3 reads TGCGCCAGCAGCTTGGCCGTATTTCCAGATACGCAGTATTTT.

CDR3 nucleotide sequence: TGCAGTACCTTAAGGGAGACAACGATTATTAACTATGGCTACACCTTC. As protein: CSTLRETTIINYGYTF. The chain has TRBV20-1 and TRBJ1-2; unclear D gene. Germline CDR1 is DFQATT and CDR2 is SNEGSKA (reference sequence). Trimming took 8 bases from V and 1 from J, leaving 23 bases between them. The length of the CDR3 is 16 residues.

This clonotype has a handful of counts. The chain has TRBV9 and TRBJ2-3; TRBD2 aligns across 8 bases. This CDR3 is built from 16 residues. The germline gives CDR1 SGDLS, CDR2 YYNGEE. V shed 0 bases, J shed 0 bases, and the junction held 3 bases outside the gene matches. This CDR3 is CASSVGASGSTDTQYF. CDR3 nucleotides: TGTGCCAGCAGCGTAGGCGCTAGCGGGAGCACAGATACGCAGTATTTT.

The sample holds a few counts of this clonotype. CDR3: CASSSSGISDNEQFF. DNA for the CDR3: TGTGCCAGCAGTTCTAGCGGGATAAGCGACAATGAGCAGTTCTTC. The V call is TRBV6-2 or TRBV6-3, the J call TRBJ2-1; 9 positions agree with TRBD2. From germline, CDR1 is MNHEY and CDR2 SVGEGT. The CDR3 consists of 15 residues. V was clipped by 4 bases and J by 5 bases; unmatched bases: 6.

The rearrangement uses TRBV7-9 and TRBJ1-2; tentative D call: TRBD1 (6 bases). CDR1 SEHNR and CDR2 FQNEAQ come from the germline V gene (reference sequence). Trimming removed 4 bases from V and 3 bases from J, with 18 bases in between. The length of the CDR3 is 16 residues. This CDR3 is CASSSRRGKGYYGYTF. In DNA, the CDR3 is TGTGCCAGCAGCTCCCGGAGGGGGAAGGGCTACTATGGCTACACCTTC.

A few counts support this clonotype. J is TRBJ2-3 and V is TRBV11-2; D not resolved. V was cut by 2 bases and J by 5 bases, with 8 bases left in between. Germline loops: CDR1 SGHAT, CDR2 FQNNGV. This CDR3 is 13 amino acids long. CDR3 sequence: CASSLLGIDTQYF. CDR3 nucleotide sequence: TGTGCCAGCAGCTTATTAGGGATAGATACGCAGTATTTT.

This chain links TRBV29-1 with TRBJ2-7; 9 bases agree with TRBD1. The CDR3 is 16 amino acids. Germline CDR1 SQVTM, CDR2 ANQGSEA. Trimming cost V 7 bases and J 7 bases; bases outside gene matches: 20. The CDR3 DNA sequence: TGCAGCGCCTCTTGGGAGGGGGACAGGGAGGGGTGGGAGCAGTACTTC. Residues: CSASWEGDREGWEQYF.

The chain is built from TRBV7-2 and TRBJ2-6, with 11 positions matching TRBD1. The germline V gene has CDR1 SGHTA and CDR2 FQGNSA. Trimming removed 5 bases from V and 4 bases from J; junction bases left unmatched: 7. This CDR3 has 17 residues. The chain's CDR3 is CASSRTGGAFGANVLTF. The CDR3 region has the DNA TGTGCCAGCAGCAGGACAGGGGGCGCGTTCGGGGCCAACGTCCTGACTTTC.

The J gene is TRBJ2-5, the V gene TRBV12-3 or TRBV12-4; possibly TRBD1 or TRBD2 for D (6 bases each). V was clipped by 6 bases and J by 7 bases, with 18 bases between them. There are 14 residues in the CDR3. The CDR3 protein is CASSHGGRAGTQYF. The CDR3 nucleotides read TGTGCCAGCAGCCACGGGGGCCGGGCTGGGACCCAGTACTTC.

Concerning this clonotype: An end of the junction does not agree with germline; a read error may underlie this. The chain joins TRBV12-3 or TRBV12-4 to TRBJ2-3, with TRBD1 as a possible D gene (6 bases). The CDR3 is 16 residues long. CDR3 region: CASSSPTGLDGDAQYF. The CDR3 region has the DNA TGTGCCAGCAGTTCCCCGACAGGTCTGGACGGAGATGCGCAGTATTTT.

This clonotype was seen a few times. The V and J genes are TRBV7-9 and TRBJ2-1, with 8 bases aligning to TRBD1. Trimming removed 4 bases from V and 7 bases from J; junction bases left unmatched: 9. The CDR3 spans 15 residues. CDR1 and CDR2 (germline): SEHNR, FQNEAQ (reference sequence). The CDR3 sequence: CASSYSGQAQNEQFF. CDR3 nucleotides: TGTGCCAGCAGCTACTCGGGACAGGCCCAAAATGAGCAGTTCTTC.

This CDR3 reads CASSTGARDSPLHF. In nucleotides, the CDR3 is TGTGCCAGCAGTACCGGGGCAAGAGATTCACCCCTCCACTTT. The genes are TRBV12-3 or TRBV12-4 and TRBJ1-6; tentative D call: TRBD1 (5 bases). This CDR3 comprises 14 residues. V was clipped by 5 bases and J by 8 bases, with 13 bases between them.

This rearrangement joins TRBV4-1 to TRBJ2-7; 9 nucleotides align to TRBD2. The last part of the DNA fits TRBJ2-5 better; the J call may be wrong. The CDR3 spans 16 residues. Germline-derived CDR1 and CDR2 are MGHRA and YSYEKL. CDR3 in amino acids: CASSQVLAGTPGTQYF. In DNA, the CDR3 is TGCGCCAGCAGCCAAGTACTAGCGGGTACCCCGGGGACCCAGTACTTC.

As DNA, the CDR3 is TGTGCCAGCAGCCCTAGCGGGGTGCACTACGAGCAGTACTTC. Amino acid sequence: CASSPSGVHYEQYF. The chain employs TRBV27 and TRBJ2-7; TRBD2 agrees at 9 bases. There are 14 residues in the CDR3. Germline V gene sequence: CDR1 MNHEY, CDR2 SMNVEV (reference sequence). The V gene end was trimmed by 6 bases and the J gene end by 3 bases; junction bases not matched to a gene: 6.

This clonotype showed up just a few times. This chain connects TRBV6-1 to TRBJ2-7; a weak D match, TRBD1 (5 bases). CDR1 is MNHNS and CDR2 is SASEGT in the germline V gene. V shed 1 base and J shed 5 bases, with 12 bases lying between them. The CDR3 totals 14 residues. The CDR3 region is CASSEDPPGNEQYF. The CDR3 nucleotides are TGTGCCAGCAGTGAAGATCCCCCAGGGAACGAGCAGTACTTC.